Each of the 6 T cell receptor beta chains below was sequenced from the same sample in a study of T cell responses to AZD1222 COVID-19 vaccine. Clones were sequenced by immunoSEQ multiplex PCR, and TCRdb holds only the in-frame ones, with some missing. Found here are over 120,000 clones, roughly 87% of them singletons; the top ten hold about 1.8%. Sequenced material: peripheral blood, taken 28 days after the second AZD1222 dose. The receptors here all came from an adult who received the AZD1222 COVID-19 vaccine.

This clone was seen only once. The chain has TRBV27 and TRBJ2-2, with D tentatively TRBD1 (5 bases). Trimming shortened V by 2 bases and J by 5 bases, and 9 bases separated the two germline ends. Germline V CDR1 and CDR2: MNHEY, SMNVEV (reference sequence). This CDR3 has 14 residues. This CDR3 reads CASSLKTATGELFF. CDR3 nucleotide sequence: TGTGCCAGCAGTTTAAAGACAGCAACCGGGGAGCTGTTTTTT.

V and J are TRBV18 and TRBJ1-6; D possibly corresponds to TRBD1 (5 bases). The CDR3 runs 15 residues. Germline-derived CDR1 and CDR2 are KGHSH and LQKENI. V was clipped by 2 bases and J by 7 bases, with 12 bases between them. CDR3 loop: CASSPLRQGNSPLHF. CDR3 coding DNA: TGTGCCAGCTCACCATTGAGGCAGGGAAATTCACCCCTCCACTTT.

The chain is built from TRBV3-1 (or the pseudogene TRBV3-2) and TRBJ1-2; 7 nucleotides agree with TRBD1. The CDR3 loop spans 16 amino acids. CDR1 and CDR2 from the germline V gene are LGHDT and YNNKEL (reference sequence). V lost 0 bases to trimming and J lost 4 bases; unmatched junction nucleotides: 8. The CDR3 DNA sequence: TGTGCCAGCAGCCAAGATGGACAGGTGGTCTTCTATGGCTACACCTTC. Translating it yields CASSQDGQVVFYGYTF.

The chain recombines TRBV21-1 with TRBJ1-4. TRBV21-1 is deemed a pseudogene. The CDR3 runs to 15 residues. This CDR3 reads CASSKAREGDEKLFF. The DNA for the CDR3 is TGTGCCAGCAGCAAAGCGAGGGAAGGGGACGAAAAACTGTTTTTT.

V and J are TRBV27 and TRBJ2-2; tentative D call: TRBD1 (5 bases). CDR1 MNHEY and CDR2 SMNVEV come from the germline V gene (reference sequence). This CDR3 is built from 16 residues. Trimming took 2 bases from V and 6 from J, leaving 16 bases between them. CDR3 region: CASSLAGNNRAGELFF. For the CDR3, the DNA is TGTGCCAGCAGTTTAGCAGGGAATAATCGTGCCGGGGAGCTGTTTTTT.

The sample holds a few counts of this clone. V usage is TRBV20-1 and J usage is TRBJ2-7, with 11 bases matching TRBD2. Trimming removed 3 bases from V and 2 bases from J; junction bases left unmatched: 0. CDR3 length: 13 residues. In germline, CDR1 is DFQATT, CDR2 SNEGSKA (reference sequence). CDR3 nucleotides: TGCAGTGCTAGTAGCGGGAGGGCCTACGAGCAGTACTTC. Protein product: CSASSGRAYEQYF.